The 21 T cell receptor beta chains reported below all come from one sample, sequenced in a study of blood T cell repertoires in COVID-19. TCRdb keeps only in-frame clones here, not all; method: immunoSEQ multiplex PCR. Of some 400,000 clones detected, about 87% appear once; the ten largest clones hold about 2.5%. The sequenced sample consisted of peripheral blood. Source of these receptors: a woman between 55 and 75 years old with COVID-19, enrolled during active disease.

This clone is a singleton in its sample. The chain links TRBV9 to TRBJ1-2; 8 bases map to TRBD1. J lost 8 bases, V lost 4 bases, and 13 bases had no gene match. The CDR3 runs to 15 residues. CDR1 SGDLS and CDR2 YYNGEE come from the germline V gene. The CDR3 nucleotides read TGTGCCAGCAGCTTAGGACAGGGTGGGGCCTCGGGCTACACCTTC. It specifies CASSLGQGGASGYTF. Full variable domain (missing parts from reference TRBV9 and TRBJ1-2): DSGVTQTPKHLITATGQRVTLRCSPRSGDLSVYWYQQSLDQGLQFLIQYYNGEERAKGNILERFSAQQFPDLHSELNLSSLELGDSALYFCASSLGQGGASGYTFGSGTRLTVV.

The V and J genes are TRBV19 and TRBJ2-2; D is possibly TRBD1 (6 bases). There are 14 residues in the CDR3. CDR1 is LNHDA, CDR2 SQIVND, per germline (reference sequence). V was trimmed by 7 bases and J by 3 bases, leaving 12 bases between them. The CDR3 DNA follows: TGTGCCAGTAACACAGGGTACTACACCGGGGAGCTGTTTTTT. Protein product: CASNTGYYTGELFF.

V is TRBV9 and J is TRBJ1-5, with TRBD1 matching 7 bases. Trimming took 5 bases from V and 5 from J; bases not matched to a gene: 7. Germline values: CDR1 SGDLS, CDR2 YYNGEE. The CDR3 has 14 amino acids. CDR3 in amino acids: CASRPDRVDQPQHF. CDR3 coding DNA: TGTGCCAGCAGGCCAGACAGGGTTGATCAGCCCCAGCATTTT.

This clone appeared a single time. This chain links TRBV9 with TRBJ2-2; D not certain. CDR1 is SGDLS and CDR2 is YYNGEE in the germline V gene. The CDR3 has 15 residues. The V and J ends lost 1 base and 0 bases respectively, with 7 bases between them. The chain's CDR3 is CASSVHLANTGELFF. The CDR3 DNA follows: TGTGCCAGCAGCGTACACTTAGCGAACACCGGGGAGCTGTTTTTT.

The rearrangement joins TRBV5-8 to TRBJ1-1; a possible D gene is TRBD1 (5 bases). The germline V gene encodes CDR1 SGHTS and CDR2 YDEGEE. Deletions cut 6 bases from V and 3 bases from J, with 18 bases between. The CDR3 is made up of 15 amino acids. The CDR3 nucleotides read TGTGCCAGCACCCTGGCGGGGGGGTGGGACACTGAAGCTTTCTTT. Protein product: CASTLAGGWDTEAFF.

This clone turned up a few times. At the DNA level, this CDR3 is encoded by other sequences in the same sample as well. V gene TRBV7-9 combines with J gene TRBJ1-2; 8 bases are a match to TRBD1. This CDR3 is built from 12 residues. Germline CDR1 and CDR2: SEHNR and FQNEAQ (reference sequence). Trimming took 5 bases from V and 6 from J; bases not matched to a gene: 2. CDR3 residues: CASSPTGDGYTF. The CDR3 DNA sequence: TGTGCCAGCAGCCCGACAGGGGATGGCTACACCTTC.

The chain employs TRBV19 and TRBJ2-2; weak D call: TRBD2 (5 bases). This CDR3 has 13 residues. V dropped 4 bases and J dropped 4 bases, with 7 bases sitting between them. Germline CDR1 is LNHDA and CDR2 is SQIVND (reference sequence). This chain's CDR3 is CASSNGVTGELFF. CDR3 DNA sequence: TGTGCCAGTAGTAACGGGGTCACCGGGGAGCTGTTTTTT.

The CDR3 DNA is TGCGCCAGCAGCTTTGGGACAGGGCGAGCTAACTATGGCTACACCTTC. Translating it yields CASSFGTGRANYGYTF. The chain is built from TRBV5-1 and TRBJ1-2; 9 bases align to TRBD1. This CDR3 region has 16 residues. The V and J ends lost 2 bases and 0 bases, in that order; junction bases with no gene match: 5. Germline V gives CDR1 SGHRS, CDR2 YFSETQ.

The chain couples TRBV5-1 to TRBJ2-7; 10 bases agree with TRBD1. The J segment lost 6 bases and the V segment lost 4 bases, leaving 13 bases of the junction unmatched. The CDR3 loop spans 16 amino acids. Germline CDR1 SGHRS, CDR2 YFSETQ. CDR3 DNA sequence: TGCGCCAGCAGCCAGTCCGCCGGGACAGGGGTTATCGAGCAGTACTTC. Protein sequence: CASSQSAGTGVIEQYF. The complete variable domain, with remaining parts taken from reference TRBV5-1 and TRBJ2-7, reads KAGVTQTPRYLIKTRGQQVTLSCSPISGHRSVSWYQQTPGQGLQFLFEYFSETQRNKGNFPGRFSGRQFSNSRSEMNVSTLELGDSALYLCASSQSAGTGVIEQYFGPGTRLTVT.

This clone was seen more than once but under ten times. The rearrangement uses TRBV7-9 and TRBJ2-5; 10 positions match TRBD2. The CDR3 is 18 residues long. V shed 0 bases and J 0 bases; nucleotides not matched to a gene: 7. Germline V gene data show CDR1 as SEHNR and CDR2 as FQNEAQ (reference sequence). CDR3 DNA sequence: TGTGCCAGCAGCTTAGCATTGAATAGCGGGGGGTACCAAGAGACCCAGTACTTC. Protein: CASSLALNSGGYQETQYF.

The chain carries TRBV7-9 and TRBJ1-4; 9 positions match TRBD1. Germline CDR1 SEHNR, CDR2 FQNEAQ (reference sequence). CDR3 length: 16 residues. V lost 5 bases to trimming and J lost 6 bases; unmatched junction nucleotides: 10. The CDR3: CASSPPGTGIYEKLFF. DNA for the CDR3: TGTGCCAGCAGCCCTCCCGGGACAGGGATTTATGAAAAACTGTTTTTT.

The gene calls are TRBV5-1 and TRBJ2-7, with 9 bases identical to TRBD1. The CDR3 totals 15 residues. J gave up 3 bases and V 4 bases, and 8 bases lay outside the gene matches. The germline CDR1 and CDR2 sequences are SGHRS and YFSETQ. CDR3 in DNA: TGCGCCAGCAGCCCTGCGGGACAGGGTATCTACGAGCAGTACTTC. Translating it yields CASSPAGQGIYEQYF.

This chain connects TRBV11-1 to TRBJ1-1; 9 bases agree with TRBD1. Germline CDR1 and CDR2: SGHAT and FQDESV (reference sequence). The CDR3 covers 16 residues. V lost 2 bases to trimming and J lost 0 bases; unmatched junction nucleotides: 4. CDR3 residues: CASSLLGQGMNTEAFF. CDR3 sequence (DNA): TGTGCCAGCAGCTTACTGGGACAGGGAATGAACACTGAAGCTTTCTTT.

The genes are TRBV27 and TRBJ2-7, with a weak D call TRBD1 (6 bases). The germline V gene has CDR1 MNHEY and CDR2 SMNVEV (reference sequence). The CDR3 runs to 14 residues. Trimming took off 5 bases at V and 3 bases at J, with 14 bases between the two ends. The CDR3 DNA reads as TGTGCCAGCAGTCCCCAACAGGGAAGCTACGAGCAGTACTTC. Residues: CASSPQQGSYEQYF.

The chain is built from TRBV6-5 and TRBJ2-5, with D tentatively TRBD1 (6 bases). Trimming shortened V by 5 bases and J by 4 bases, and 11 bases separated the two germline ends. Per the germline V gene, CDR1 is MNHEY and CDR2 is SVGAGI. This CDR3 is built from 13 residues. The CDR3 here is CASSRQGGETQYF. CDR3 bases: TGTGCCAGCAGTCGACAAGGGGGAGAGACCCAGTACTTC.

About this clone: An end of the junction differs from the germline gene, which may be a read error. The chain couples TRBV7-7 to TRBJ2-3; the match to TRBD1 covers 9 bases. Germline values: CDR1 SSHAT, CDR2 FNYEAQ (reference sequence). The CDR3 has 15 residues. CDR3 residues: CASSRTGTGTDTQYF. The CDR3 DNA is TGTGCTAGCAGCCGTACCGGGACAGGGACAGATACGCAGTATTTT.

The rearrangement joins TRBV11-2 to TRBJ1-2; TRBD1 matches at 7 bases. Trimming cost V 5 bases and J 2 bases; bases outside gene matches: 5. CDR1 SGHAT and CDR2 FQNNGV come from the germline V gene. The length of the CDR3 is 14 residues. The CDR3 loop reads CASSHPTGNYGYTF. DNA of the CDR3: TGTGCCAGCAGCCACCCGACAGGGAACTATGGCTACACCTTC. The whole variable domain, filled in from reference TRBV11-2 and TRBJ1-2, reads EAGVAQSPRYKIIEKRQSVAFWCNPISGHATLYWYQQILGQGPKLLIQFQNNGVVDDSQLPKDRFSAERLKGVDSTLKIQPAKLEDSAVYLCASSHPTGNYGYTFGSGTRLTVV.

V is TRBV7-2 and J is TRBJ1-5, with D tentatively TRBD1 (5 bases). Looked up from germline, CDR1 is SGHTA and CDR2 is FQGNSA. The CDR3 totals 17 residues. V lost 2 bases, J lost 6 bases, and 20 bases lay in between. The CDR3 sequence is CASSLLAGPRWGQPQHF. In DNA, the CDR3 is TGTGCCAGCAGCTTATTGGCGGGACCGAGGTGGGGTCAGCCCCAGCATTTT.

This sequence joins TRBV5-1 and TRBJ2-5; maybe TRBD1 (6 bases). In germline, CDR1 is SGHRS, CDR2 YFSETQ. This CDR3 has 14 amino acids. V dropped 0 bases and J dropped 2 bases, with 8 bases sitting between them. The CDR3 coding sequence is TGCGCCAGCAGCTTGGACAGGGAGCAAGAGACCCAGTACTTC. It yields the protein CASSLDREQETQYF.

In its sample, this clone was seen a few times. This chain links TRBV29-1 with TRBJ1-2; TRBD1 matches at 7 bases. The CDR3 runs 15 residues. From germline, CDR1 is SQVTM and CDR2 ANQGSEA. The ends lost 0 bases at V and 2 bases at J; junction bases unmatched: 6. CDR3 sequence reads: CSVEDRSRGNYGYTF. CDR3 DNA: TGCAGCGTTGAAGACCGGTCCAGGGGGAACTATGGCTACACCTTC.

This clone has a single count. The rearrangement joins TRBV18 to TRBJ2-1; TRBD1 agrees at 7 bases. The CDR3 loop spans 14 amino acids. J gave up 7 bases and V 3 bases, and 6 bases lay outside the gene matches. Germline assignment: CDR1 KGHSH and CDR2 LQKENI. CDR3 sequence: CASSPESGGNEQFF. As DNA, the CDR3 is TGTGCCAGCTCACCGGAATCAGGGGGTAATGAGCAGTTCTTC. The full variable domain, completed using reference TRBV18 and TRBJ2-1, is NAGVMQNPRHLVRRRGQEARLRCSPMKGHSHVYWYRQLPEEGLKFMVYLQKENIIDESGMPKERFSAEFPKEGPSILRIQQVVRGDSAAYFCASSPESGGNEQFFGPGTRLTVL.